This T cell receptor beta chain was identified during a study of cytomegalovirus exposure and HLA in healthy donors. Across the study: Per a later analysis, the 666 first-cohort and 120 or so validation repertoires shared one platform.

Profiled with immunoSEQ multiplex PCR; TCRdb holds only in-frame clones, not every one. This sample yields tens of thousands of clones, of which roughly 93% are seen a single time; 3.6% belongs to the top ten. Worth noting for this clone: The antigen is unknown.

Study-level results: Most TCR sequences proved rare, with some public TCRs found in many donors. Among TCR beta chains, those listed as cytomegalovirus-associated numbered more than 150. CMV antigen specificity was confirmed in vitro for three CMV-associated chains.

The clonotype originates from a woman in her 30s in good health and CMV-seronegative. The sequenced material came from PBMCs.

CDR3 protein: CATTPGTSGPTDTQYF. CDR3 coding DNA: TGCGCCACCACACCCGGGACTAGCGGGCCCACAGATACGCAGTATTTT. The V call is TRBV5-1, the J call TRBJ2-3, with 12 bases lining up with TRBD2. Trimming removed 9 bases from V and 2 bases from J; junction bases left unmatched: 10. This CDR3 has 16 amino acids. Germline V gene sequence: CDR1 SGHRS, CDR2 YFSETQ.